What follows are 27 T cell receptor beta chains derived from one specimen sequenced in a study of CD4 T cells in relation to SARS-CoV-2 and coronaviruses. The protocol was immunoSEQ multiplex PCR, while the TCRdb copy is restricted to in-frame clones and leaves out a portion. The sample lists approximately 36,000 clones, roughly four fifths seen once, with over 5% in the top ten. The antigens of these receptors remain unknown. The sample consisted of naive CD4+ T cells from PBMCs, cultured in vitro. Subset: naive CD4+ T cells isolated by negative enrichment. The receptors were sampled from an adult with COVID-19.

The J gene is TRBJ2-3, the V gene TRBV7-2; D not resolved. V lost 1 base to trimming and J lost 4 bases, with 6 bases between them. The CDR3 is 13 residues long. CDR1 and CDR2 (germline): SGHTA, FQGNSA. The CDR3 is CASSLGRADTQYF. In DNA form, the CDR3 reads TGTGCCAGCAGCTTAGGTCGCGCAGATACGCAGTATTTT.

The V and J genes are TRBV27 and TRBJ1-5; a possible D gene is TRBD1 (5 bases). Germline assignment: CDR1 MNHEY and CDR2 SMNVEV (reference sequence). Trimming took off 9 bases at V and 8 bases at J, with 8 bases between the two ends. The CDR3 is 10 residues long. This CDR3 reads CARGGEPQHF. CDR3 coding DNA: TGTGCCAGGGGGGGGGAGCCCCAGCATTTT.

J is TRBJ1-5 and V is TRBV18; D ambiguous. Germline lookup yields CDR1 KGHSH and CDR2 LQKENI. Trimming shortened V by 4 bases and J by 5 bases, and 27 bases separated the two germline ends. The CDR3 runs 19 residues. The DNA of the CDR3 is TGTGCCAGCTCACTACTACCTCGAGTCTCTTCACGGGTGTATCAGCCCCAGCATTTT. This sequence encodes CASSLLPRVSSRVYQPQHF. Full variable domain (missing parts from reference TRBV18 and TRBJ1-5): NAGVMQNPRHLVRRRGQEARLRCSPMKGHSHVYWYRQLPEEGLKFMVYLQKENIIDESGMPKERFSAEFPKEGPSILRIQQVVRGDSAAYFCASSLLPRVSSRVYQPQHFGDGTRLSIL.

This clone has a handful of counts. The chain carries TRBV28 and TRBJ1-5; TRBD1 might be the D (5 bases). V lost 6 bases and J lost 1, with 10 bases in between. Germline V gives CDR1 MDHEN, CDR2 SYDVKM. CDR3 length: 14 residues. CDR3 amino acids: CASSRGPSNQPQHF. CDR3 sequence (DNA): TGTGCCAGCAGCCGGGGACCGAGCAATCAGCCCCAGCATTTT.

The rearrangement links TRBV2 to TRBJ2-4; a possible D gene is TRBD1 (5 bases). The CDR3 length is 15 residues. Germline CDR1 reads SNHLY; CDR2 reads FYNNEI. Deletions cut 6 bases from V and 4 bases from J, with 16 bases between. CDR3 in DNA: TGTGCCAGCAGCGCCGACAGTAACATTAAAAACATTCAGTACTTC. It yields the protein CASSADSNIKNIQYF.

The J gene is TRBJ1-1, the V gene TRBV7-2; D unresolved. Germline V CDR1 and CDR2: SGHTA, FQGNSA. V lost 5 bases and J lost 2, with 12 bases in between. The CDR3 sequence is 14 residues long. CDR3 DNA sequence: TGTGCCAGCAGCCCGTCAGCAGTTAACACTGAAGCTTTCTTT. Amino acid sequence: CASSPSAVNTEAFF.

The V call is TRBV7-3, the J call TRBJ1-1; 10 positions match TRBD1. The CDR3 has 13 amino acids. Germline CDR1 reads SGHTA; CDR2 reads FQGTGA. The ends lost 5 bases at V and 5 bases at J; junction bases unmatched: 2. The CDR3 here is CASSRDRGTEAFF. CDR3 DNA sequence: TGTGCCAGCAGCCGGGACAGGGGAACTGAAGCTTTCTTT.

The chain couples TRBV7-9 to TRBJ2-5; TRBD1 agrees at 7 bases. The germline V gene encodes CDR1 SEHNR and CDR2 FQNEAQ (reference sequence). V gave up 1 base and J gave up 4 bases; unmatched junction bases: 9. CDR3 size: 16 residues. The CDR3 sequence: CASSLVATGFGETQYF. The CDR3 DNA reads as TGTGCCAGCAGCTTAGTTGCGACAGGGTTTGGAGAGACCCAGTACTTC.

The chain employs TRBV7-9 and TRBJ2-1; 12 bases match TRBD2. Germline V gene data show CDR1 as SEHNR and CDR2 as FQNEAQ (reference sequence). J gave up 3 bases and V 5 bases, and 5 bases lay outside the gene matches. The CDR3 covers 16 residues. CDR3 coding DNA: TGTGCCAGCAGCCCCAGACTAGCGGGAGTCTACAATGAGCAGTTCTTC. It yields the protein CASSPRLAGVYNEQFF.

V is TRBV29-1 and J is TRBJ1-3, with D hard to call. Trimming removed 2 bases at V and 4 bases at J, with 3 bases between. This CDR3 is built from 11 residues. Germline V gene data show CDR1 as SQVTM and CDR2 as ANQGSEA. This CDR3 is CSVESGNTIYF. In nucleotides, the CDR3 is TGCAGCGTTGAAAGCGGAAACACCATATATTTT.

This clone has just a few counts. The chain combines TRBV9 with TRBJ2-1; 7 nucleotides line up with TRBD2. This CDR3 region has 15 residues. Trimming at V came to 2 bases and at J to 3 bases, leaving 5 bases not matched to a gene. Germline V gives CDR1 SGDLS, CDR2 YYNGEE. The CDR3 sequence is CASSVAGEFYNEQFF. The CDR3 DNA reads as TGTGCCAGCAGCGTTGCGGGAGAATTCTACAATGAGCAGTTCTTC.

V is TRBV2 and J is TRBJ2-1; 9 nucleotides line up with TRBD2. Germline V gene lookup returns CDR1 SNHLY and CDR2 FYNNEI. Trimming removed 5 bases from V and 0 bases from J; junction bases left unmatched: 2. This CDR3 contains 15 residues. CDR3 DNA: TGTGCCAGCAGTCCTAGCGGGGCCTCCTACAATGAGCAGTTCTTC. Its protein is CASSPSGASYNEQFF.

The chain links TRBV19 to TRBJ1-5; D unclear. Germline V CDR1 and CDR2: LNHDA, SQIVND (reference sequence). V shed 0 bases and J shed 1 base, with 16 bases lying between them. The CDR3 contains 18 residues. CDR3 region: CASSIDSAFGESNQPQHF. The CDR3 nucleotides read TGTGCCAGTAGTATAGATTCAGCTTTCGGAGAGAGCAATCAGCCCCAGCATTTT.

The chain employs TRBV27 and TRBJ2-2; D unclear. Germline lookup yields CDR1 MNHEY and CDR2 SMNVEV (reference sequence). There are 16 residues in the CDR3. V was shortened by 0 bases and J by 1 base, with 9 bases between the two germline ends. The CDR3 coding sequence is TGTGCCAGCAGTTTATCGTGGATATTGAACACCGGGGAGCTGTTTTTT. It translates to CASSLSWILNTGELFF.

The chain links TRBV7-9 to TRBJ2-1; D ambiguous. The V end was cut by 4 bases, the J end by 7 bases, with 8 bases between. This CDR3 has 12 amino acids. Germline V gene sequence: CDR1 SEHNR, CDR2 FQNEAQ (reference sequence). Written as DNA, the CDR3 is TGTGCCAGCAGCTCGGGTACGAATGAGCAGTTCTTC. Its protein is CASSSGTNEQFF.

V gene TRBV5-4 combines with J gene TRBJ2-5; unclear D gene. With 1 base removed from V and 2 bases from J, the gap between germline ends came to 9 bases. The germline gives CDR1 SGHNT, CDR2 YYREEE (reference sequence). The length of the CDR3 is 14 residues. The DNA for the CDR3 is TGTGCCAGCAGCTTGCACCCACATCAAGAGACCCAGTACTTC. This gives the protein CASSLHPHQETQYF.

The CDR3 DNA reads TGCGCCAGCAGCCAAGAAGGGGCGGGGATATACGAGCAGTACTTC. Translation: CASSQEGAGIYEQYF. The gene calls are TRBV4-1 and TRBJ2-7, with TRBD2 as a possible D gene (6 bases). The V end was cut by 0 bases, the J end by 4 bases, with 13 bases between. CDR1 is MGHRA, CDR2 YSYEKL, per germline. This CDR3 is built from 15 residues.

The V gene is TRBV9, the J gene TRBJ2-7, with 9 bases that match TRBD1. V shed 3 bases and J 5 bases; nucleotides not matched to a gene: 6. Germline V gives CDR1 SGDLS, CDR2 YYNGEE. The CDR3 loop spans 14 amino acids. The CDR3 spells CASSAGTGFNEQYF. The CDR3 region has the DNA TGTGCCAGCAGCGCCGGGACAGGGTTTAACGAGCAGTACTTC.

The rearrangement joins TRBV14 to TRBJ1-4; the D gene is possibly TRBD1 (5 bases). The CDR3 runs to 13 residues. Germline V gives CDR1 SGHDN, CDR2 FVKESK. V was clipped by 6 bases and J by 7 bases, with 12 bases between them. CDR3 loop: CASRGRDFEKLFF. In DNA, the CDR3 is TGTGCCAGCAGGGGCAGGGATTTTGAAAAACTGTTTTTT. Complete variable domain (other parts from reference TRBV14 and TRBJ1-4): EAGVTQFPSHSVIEKGQTVTLRCDPISGHDNLYWYRRVMGKEIKFLLHFVKESKQDESGMPNNRFLAERTGGTYSTLKVQPAELEDSGVYFCASRGRDFEKLFFGSGTQLSVL.

The V call is TRBV2, the J call TRBJ2-3; D gene uncertain. This CDR3 is built from 13 residues. CDR1 and CDR2 (germline): SNHLY, FYNNEI. The germline V and J ends were trimmed by 6 bases and 6 bases, with 13 bases remaining between them. DNA for the CDR3: TGTGCCAGCAGGGATTCGGAGCTTGATACGCAGTATTTT. Translation: CASRDSELDTQYF.

This clone has a handful of counts. The V gene is TRBV4-2, the J gene TRBJ2-4; TRBD2 matches at 14 bases. This CDR3 spans 14 amino acids. Germline trimming cut 0 bases from V and 12 bases from J; bases unmatched to any gene: 1. The germline V gene encodes CDR1 LGHNA and CDR2 YNFKEQ. The CDR3 sequence is CASSQDGTSGSQYF. For the CDR3, the DNA is TGTGCCAGCAGCCAAGATGGGACTAGCGGGAGTCAGTACTTC.

This chain uses TRBV28 with TRBJ2-7, with 8 bases matching TRBD2. Germline trimming cut 7 bases from V and 0 bases from J; bases unmatched to any gene: 2. CDR1 is MDHEN, CDR2 SYDVKM, per germline. The CDR3 length is 13 residues. CDR3 bases: TGTGCCAGCATCAGCGGGAGCTCCTACGAGCAGTACTTC. Residues: CASISGSSYEQYF.

This chain joins TRBV28 and TRBJ2-7, with a possible D match to TRBD2 (6 bases). The V end was cut by 3 bases, the J end by 0 bases, with 21 bases between. Germline V gene sequence: CDR1 MDHEN, CDR2 SYDVKM. The CDR3 extends over 18 amino acids. CDR3 sequence: CASSFFLRLVTPSYEQYF. CDR3 bases: TGTGCCAGCAGTTTCTTCCTAAGACTAGTAACCCCCTCCTACGAGCAGTACTTC.

The V call is TRBV15, the J call TRBJ1-2; the D is unclear. Trimming pared 0 bases from V and 2 bases from J, leaving 1 base between. In germline, CDR1 is LNHNV, CDR2 YYDKDF (reference sequence). The CDR3 is 12 residues long. The chain's CDR3 is CATSRENYGYTF. CDR3 bases: TGTGCCACCAGCAGAGAGAACTATGGCTACACCTTC.

V gene TRBV28 combines with J gene TRBJ2-5; D ambiguous. V lost 1 base, J lost 5 bases, and 8 bases lay in between. The CDR3 loop spans 13 amino acids. The germline V gene encodes CDR1 MDHEN and CDR2 SYDVKM. CDR3 amino acids: CASSLYTLETQYF. The CDR3 region has the DNA TGTGCCAGCAGTTTATACACTTTGGAGACCCAGTACTTC.

The genes are TRBV7-6 and TRBJ2-2; no firm D call. CDR1 is SGHVS, CDR2 FNYEAQ, per germline. V was trimmed by 1 base and J by 0 bases, leaving 9 bases between them. The CDR3 contains 16 residues. The CDR3 here is CASSLEGRTNTGELFF. The CDR3 DNA reads as TGTGCCAGCAGCTTAGAGGGCAGAACGAACACCGGGGAGCTGTTTTTT.

The chain combines TRBV27 with TRBJ2-5, with TRBD1 matching over 7 bases. The V gene end was trimmed by 5 bases and the J gene end by 4 bases; junction bases not matched to a gene: 10. Germline CDR1 reads MNHEY; CDR2 reads SMNVEV (reference sequence). CDR3 length equals 15 residues. The chain's CDR3 is CASSARTGQAETQYF. CDR3 in DNA: TGTGCCAGCAGTGCGCGGACAGGTCAGGCAGAGACCCAGTACTTC.